The 2 T cell receptor beta chains below all came from one sample that was sequenced in a study of blood T cell repertoires in COVID-19. The method was immunoSEQ multiplex PCR; TCRdb's version includes in-frame clones alone and lacks a portion of them. Of roughly 16,000 clones listed, 80% to 90% were seen once; the top ten hold around 30%. The sample consisted of peripheral blood. The receptor set was obtained from a man aged 65 to 79 in a cohort sampled during active COVID-19.

The gene calls are TRBV21-1 and TRBJ2-7; TRBD1 was called by the table and not checked on the DNA. TRBV21-1 is a known pseudogene. This CDR3 contains 18 residues. CDR3 in DNA: TGTGCCAGCAGCAAAGGGACAGGGAGGAAGGGAGGATCCTACGAGCAGTACTTC. This encodes CASSKGTGRKGGSYEQYF.

The rearrangement uses TRBV11-3 and TRBJ2-1, with TRBD1 matching over 7 bases. The CDR3 runs to 16 residues. The J segment lost 7 bases and the V segment lost 0 bases, leaving 9 bases of the junction unmatched. Looked up from germline, CDR1 is SGHNT and CDR2 is YENEEA. The CDR3 is CASSLEAARGLNEQFF. The CDR3 coding sequence is TGTGCCAGCAGCTTAGAAGCCGCCAGGGGGTTGAATGAGCAGTTCTTC.